The 4 T cell receptor beta chains below come from one sample, sequenced in a study of regulatory T cells in long-lasting Graves disease. Time point in this sample: persistent/refractory GD, antithyroid drugs over 5 years with positive TRAb. From PBMCs, RNA was extracted and then used to make the TCR library. iRepertoire HTBI primers and Arm-PCR of CDR3 regions built TCR beta libraries. MiXCR, run by TCRdb on the multiplex PCR reads, gives a single entry per CDR3 protein. The sample consists of 600,000 to 800,000 distinct CDR3 sequences, around 30% of them appearing once. Sequences were derived from peripheral blood mononuclear cells (PBMCs), sampled when the disease was refractory, from a patient treated with antithyroid drugs. The receptors originated from a female donor with Graves disease.

The rearrangement links TRBV7-9 to TRBJ1-2; 11 bases map to TRBD1. The CDR3 is 16 amino acids. The germline V gene encodes CDR1 SEHNR and CDR2 FQNEAQ (reference sequence). With V trimmed by 3 bases and J by 3 bases, 6 bases remained unmatched. CDR3 nucleotides: TGTGCCAGCAGCTTGATTGGACAGGGGGCCGACTATGGCTACACCTTC. This translates into CASSLIGQGADYGYTF.

The sample holds a few counts of this clonotype. The chain uses TRBV19 and TRBJ1-5; 9 nucleotides align to TRBD1. The CDR3 has 16 residues. The germline gives CDR1 LNHDA, CDR2 SQIVND (reference sequence). With 7 bases clipped from V and 1 base from J, the junction kept 8 bases outside the gene matches. The CDR3 reads CASITVGQGSNQPQHF. CDR3 DNA: TGTGCCAGTATCACGGTAGGACAGGGGAGCAATCAGCCCCAGCATTTT.

The rearrangement links TRBV6-5 to TRBJ1-1; 8 nucleotides line up with TRBD1. The CDR3 extends over 15 amino acids. J gave up 3 bases and V 2 bases, and 5 bases lay outside the gene matches. The V gene's germline CDR1 is MNHEY and CDR2 SVGAGI. Here the CDR3 DNA reads TGTGCCAGCAGTTACGCGGGCAGGGGGCACACTGAAGCTTTCTTT. Translation: CASSYAGRGHTEAFF.

This clonotype was counted ten times or more. In nucleotides, the CDR3 is TGTGCCAGCAGTTTCGGCCAGGCCAGGTACGAGCAGTACTTC. Translated, it gives CASSFGQARYEQYF. The genes are TRBV28 and TRBJ2-7; D is unclear. Trimming took off 3 bases at V and 4 bases at J, with 13 bases between the two ends. This CDR3 region has 14 residues. Germline CDR1 and CDR2: MDHEN and SYDVKM.